The 25 T cell receptor beta chains presented below share a single source sample, sequenced in a study of regulatory T cells in long-lasting Graves disease. As to time point: newly diagnosed GD, antithyroid drugs for less than 3 months. Preparation of the TCR library used RNA extracted from PBMCs. For TCR beta, libraries came from iRepertoire HTBI primers and Arm-PCR of CDR3 regions. TCRdb independently ran MiXCR on the multiplex PCR reads; one entry per CDR3 protein. The sample contains hundreds of thousands of distinct CDR3 sequences, approximately 12% of which appear only once. The data were also submitted as part of a second study, on T cells in Graves' hyperthyroidism and ophthalmopathy.

The material was peripheral blood mononuclear cells (PBMCs), obtained at new diagnosis, from a patient treated with antithyroid drugs. These receptor sequences come from a man under 40 with Graves disease.

This sequence joins TRBV7-8 and TRBJ2-1, with TRBD2 identical over 14 bases. The CDR3 covers 15 residues. Germline trimming cut 4 bases from V and 7 bases from J; bases unmatched to any gene: 3. The germline gives CDR1 SGHVS, CDR2 FQNEAQ. The CDR3 sequence is CASSSRTSGGNEQFF. In DNA, the CDR3 is TGTGCCAGCAGCTCGAGGACTAGCGGGGGGAATGAGCAGTTCTTC.

A few counts support this clonotype. The rearrangement joins TRBV9 to TRBJ2-7; no clear D. Between the trimmed V and J ends, which lost 9 bases and 0 bases, there was a span of 16 bases. Per the germline V gene, CDR1 is SGDLS and CDR2 is YYNGEE. This CDR3 region has 14 residues. CDR3 residues: CANSPAADSYEQYF. The CDR3 DNA reads as TGTGCCAACTCGCCCGCGGCCGACTCCTACGAGCAGTACTTC.

This clonotype was counted a few times. Just one base apart from a much larger clone, this may be a read error. This sequence joins TRBV5-1 and TRBJ2-7, with 9 bases lining up with TRBD2. This CDR3 contains 14 residues. Losses at the gene ends were 4 bases for V and 3 bases for J; bases not matched to a gene: 5. Germline V gives CDR1 SGHRS, CDR2 YFSETQ. The CDR3 DNA reads as TGCGCCAGCAGCGTTAGCGGGAGAGACTACGAGCAGTACTTC. Its protein product is CASSVSGRDYEQYF.

This clonotype has ten or more counts. The chain has TRBV4-1 and TRBJ2-7; 10 nucleotides align to TRBD2. The CDR3 extends over 16 amino acids. The V gene end was trimmed by 4 bases and the J gene end by 7 bases; junction bases not matched to a gene: 13. The germline gives CDR1 MGHRA, CDR2 YSYEKL. Written as DNA, the CDR3 is TGCGCCAGCAGCCCAAACCCTAGCGGGAGTGTCAGGGAGCAGTACTTC. Its protein is CASSPNPSGSVREQYF.

Remarks on this clonotype: A much bigger clone sits one base away, suggesting this may be a read error. J is TRBJ2-1 and V is TRBV10-1, with TRBD2 matching over 9 bases. The CDR3 length is 17 residues. Looked up from germline, CDR1 is WNHNN and CDR2 is SYGVQD (reference sequence). The CDR3 spells CASSERGGRDLYIEQFF. DNA for the CDR3: TGCGCCAGCAGTGAGAGAGGCGGGAGGGACCTCTACATTGAGCAGTTCTTC.

This clonotype was detected many times. The chain links TRBV27 to TRBJ1-1; D gene uncertain. This CDR3 contains 14 residues. Trimming shortened V by 2 bases and J by 5 bases, and 12 bases separated the two germline ends. Germline loops: CDR1 MNHEY, CDR2 SMNVEV (reference sequence). CDR3 loop: CASSLKGASTEAFF. CDR3 nucleotides: TGTGCCAGCAGTTTAAAGGGTGCGAGTACTGAAGCTTTCTTT.

The chain employs TRBV2 and TRBJ2-7; D is undetermined. V lost 3 bases and J 2 bases, leaving 14 bases between the germline ends. The CDR3 spans 15 residues. Per the germline V gene, CDR1 is SNHLY and CDR2 is FYNNEI. The CDR3 region has the DNA TGTGCCAGCAGTGATCTGGGCGGAGTAGCCTACGAGCAGTACTTC. Its protein product is CASSDLGGVAYEQYF.

This clonotype has ten or more counts. The chain combines TRBV20-1 with TRBJ1-1; TRBD1 agrees at 10 bases. Trimming removed 4 bases from V and 4 bases from J; junction bases left unmatched: 12. This CDR3 is built from 16 residues. CDR1 and CDR2 (germline): DFQATT, SNEGSKA (reference sequence). CDR3 sequence reads: CSATPQDRGPGTEAFF. CDR3 coding DNA: TGCAGTGCTACCCCCCAAGACAGGGGGCCGGGCACTGAAGCTTTCTTT.

This clonotype was picked up a small number of times. The CDR3 region is CASSAGGHNEQFF. The CDR3 bases are TGTGCCAGCAGCGCTGGGGGCCACAATGAGCAGTTCTTC. The J gene is TRBJ2-1, the V gene TRBV9; possible D gene TRBD1, 6 bases. The ends were cut back, 3 bases at V and 5 bases at J, with 9 bases in the middle. This CDR3 spans 13 amino acids. The V gene's germline CDR1 is SGDLS and CDR2 YYNGEE.

CDR3 DNA: TGTGCCAGCAGCTTGGGGCCTGACAGGGCTCAGCCCCAGCATTTT. This codes for CASSLGPDRAQPQHF. This chain links TRBV5-6 with TRBJ1-5, with 7 nucleotides matching TRBD1. Germline V lookup: CDR1 SGHDT, CDR2 YYEEEE. Trimming at V came to 0 bases and at J to 6 bases, leaving 6 bases not matched to a gene. This CDR3 comprises 15 residues.

This clonotype was detected ten times or more. This sequence joins TRBV29-1 and TRBJ2-5, with a weak D call TRBD1 (6 bases). The CDR3 contains 12 residues. Per the germline V gene, CDR1 is SQVTM and CDR2 is ANQGSEA. Trimming shortened V by 4 bases and J by 2 bases, and 8 bases separated the two germline ends. CDR3 DNA sequence: TGCAGCGTTGTGGACAGACAAGAGACCCAGTACTTC. This codes for CSVVDRQETQYF.

This clonotype was recorded many times. This chain uses TRBV12-3 or TRBV12-4 with TRBJ2-1; perhaps TRBD2 as D (5 bases). Trimming stripped 3 bases from V and 4 bases from J, with 13 bases between. The CDR3 is 15 amino acids. The CDR3 protein is CASSFSEEAYNEQFF. DNA for the CDR3: TGTGCCAGCAGTTTTTCGGAGGAGGCATACAATGAGCAGTTCTTC.

The sample holds many counts of this clonotype. The chain has TRBV11-3 and TRBJ2-2, with 13 bases aligning to TRBD2. CDR1 and CDR2 from the germline V gene are SGHNT and YENEEA. The CDR3 consists of 17 residues. Trimming took 1 base from V and 5 from J; bases not matched to a gene: 4. CDR3 coding DNA: TGTGCCAGCAGCTTAGGACTAGCGGGAGGAGATACCGGGGAGCTGTTTTTT. It yields the protein CASSLGLAGGDTGELFF.

This clonotype was counted a few times. The J gene is TRBJ2-7, the V gene TRBV25-1; either TRBD1 or TRBD2 may supply D (5 bases each). The germline V gene has CDR1 MGHDK and CDR2 SYGVNS. The CDR3 consists of 14 residues. Deletions cut 4 bases from V and 2 bases from J, with 12 bases between. CDR3 sequence reads: CASSVRGVAYEQYF. In DNA, the CDR3 is TGTGCCAGCAGTGTTCGAGGGGTGGCCTACGAGCAGTACTTC.

This clonotype was seen ten or more times. This sequence joins TRBV27 and TRBJ2-3; 12 bases line up with TRBD2. V was pared by 7 bases and J by 6 bases, with 8 bases of the junction left unmatched. CDR3 length equals 15 residues. Germline V gene data show CDR1 as MNHEY and CDR2 as SMNVEV (reference sequence). The CDR3 region has the DNA TGTGCCAGCACCCCCGGACTAGCGGGATGGGATACGCAGTATTTT. It encodes CASTPGLAGWDTQYF.

In this sample, this clonotype turned up many times. The gene calls are TRBV27 and TRBJ1-5; weak D call: TRBD1 (5 bases). The germline gives CDR1 MNHEY, CDR2 SMNVEV (reference sequence). The CDR3 consists of 15 residues. Trimming shortened V by 2 bases and J by 1 base, and 9 bases separated the two germline ends. CDR3: CASSLSWGSNQPQHF. The DNA for the CDR3 is TGTGCCAGCAGTTTAAGTTGGGGGAGCAATCAGCCCCAGCATTTT.

This clonotype was seen a few times. The chain recombines TRBV9 with TRBJ2-6, with D perhaps matching TRBD1 (5 bases). The V and J ends lost 4 bases and 4 bases respectively, with 15 bases between them. Germline V CDR1 and CDR2: SGDLS, YYNGEE. This CDR3 is built from 16 residues. The CDR3 DNA reads as TGTGCCAGCAGCAACTCCAGGGCTGGAGGGGCCAACGTCCTGACTTTC. This translates into CASSNSRAGGANVLTF.

This clonotype occurred many times. The chain has TRBV27 and TRBJ1-2; the match to TRBD1 covers 7 bases. The J segment lost 5 bases and the V segment lost 6 bases, leaving 9 bases of the junction unmatched. This CDR3 comprises 14 residues. Germline V gene data show CDR1 as MNHEY and CDR2 as SMNVEV (reference sequence). The CDR3 nucleotides read TGTGCCAGCAGCGGCAGACAGGGCCCGTATGGCTACACCTTC. Translation gives CASSGRQGPYGYTF.

This chain links TRBV6-2 or TRBV6-3 with TRBJ2-1, with TRBD2 matching 7 bases. This CDR3 has 15 residues. The J segment lost 3 bases and the V segment lost 4 bases, leaving 6 bases of the junction unmatched. Germline CDR1 is MNHEY and CDR2 is SVGEGT. CDR3 sequence reads: CASSSLGGDYNEQFF. DNA for the CDR3: TGTGCCAGCAGTTCCCTGGGGGGGGACTACAATGAGCAGTTCTTC.

In the case of this clonotype: A read error may produce the germline difference seen at one junction end. The genes are TRBV7-2 and TRBJ2-6; possible D gene TRBD1, 5 bases. The length of the CDR3 is 18 residues. Germline V gene sequence: CDR1 SGHTA, CDR2 FQGNSA. Written as DNA, the CDR3 is TGTGCCAGCAGCTTAGAGTCCGGATTCCACTCTGGGGCCAACGTCATGACTTTC. Protein product: CASSLESGFHSGANVMTF.

The chain couples TRBV5-4 to TRBJ2-3; D is uncertain. Trimming pared 10 bases from V and 6 bases from J, leaving 12 bases between. The CDR3 is 11 residues long. Germline CDR1 reads SGHNT; CDR2 reads YYREEE (reference sequence). CDR3: CASGQRDTQYF. The CDR3 coding sequence is TGTGCCTCCGGCCAAAGGGATACGCAGTATTTT. The complete variable domain, with remaining parts taken from reference TRBV5-4 and TRBJ2-3, reads ETGVTQSPTHLIKTRGQQVTLRCSSQSGHNTVSWYQQALGQGPQFIFQYYREEENGRGNFPPRFSGLQFPNYSSELNVNALELDDSALYLCASGQRDTQYFGPGTRLTVL.

As concerns this clonotype: One end of the junction does not line up with germline, which may come from a read error. The chain joins TRBV20-1 to TRBJ1-3; 10 bases match TRBD1. Germline CDR1 reads DFQATT; CDR2 reads SNEGSKA (reference sequence). The CDR3 is made up of 13 amino acids. In nucleotides, the CDR3 is TGCAGTGCTAGGGTCGGGACAGGGGACACTTTGGATTTT. The encoded protein is CSARVGTGDTLDF.

This clonotype was observed many times. The chain combines TRBV6-1 with TRBJ2-1; TRBD2 matches 7 bases. This CDR3 region has 17 residues. CDR1 MNHNS and CDR2 SASEGT come from the germline V gene. V shed 4 bases and J 1 base; nucleotides not matched to a gene: 10. The CDR3 DNA reads as TGTGCCAGCAGTGGGTTAGCGGGCCGAATTTCCTACAATGAGCAGTTCTTC. Amino acid sequence: CASSGLAGRISYNEQFF.

This clonotype was counted ten times or more. The rearrangement uses TRBV18 and TRBJ1-1; no firm D call. CDR3 length equals 13 residues. The germline CDR1 and CDR2 sequences are KGHSH and LQKENI. Trimming removed 2 bases at V and 4 bases at J, with 8 bases between. The CDR3: CASSPVRSTEAFF. The CDR3 nucleotides are TGTGCCAGCTCACCAGTCAGGTCCACTGAAGCTTTCTTT. The full variable domain, in which reference TRBV18 and TRBJ1-1 provide the parts outside the CDR3, is NAGVMQNPRHLVRRRGQEARLRCSPMKGHSHVYWYRQLPEEGLKFMVYLQKENIIDESGMPKERFSAEFPKEGPSILRIQQVVRGDSAAYFCASSPVRSTEAFFGQGTRLTVV.

This clonotype was detected ten times or more. The rearrangement joins TRBV20-1 to TRBJ2-1, with 10 bases fitting TRBD2. This CDR3 is 15 amino acids long. CDR1 DFQATT and CDR2 SNEGSKA come from the germline V gene (reference sequence). Trimming at V came to 7 bases and at J to 7 bases, leaving 13 bases not matched to a gene. The CDR3 DNA sequence: TGCAGTGTACCGAGACTAGCGGGTTTCGGGAATGAGCAGTTCTTC. Encoded protein: CSVPRLAGFGNEQFF.